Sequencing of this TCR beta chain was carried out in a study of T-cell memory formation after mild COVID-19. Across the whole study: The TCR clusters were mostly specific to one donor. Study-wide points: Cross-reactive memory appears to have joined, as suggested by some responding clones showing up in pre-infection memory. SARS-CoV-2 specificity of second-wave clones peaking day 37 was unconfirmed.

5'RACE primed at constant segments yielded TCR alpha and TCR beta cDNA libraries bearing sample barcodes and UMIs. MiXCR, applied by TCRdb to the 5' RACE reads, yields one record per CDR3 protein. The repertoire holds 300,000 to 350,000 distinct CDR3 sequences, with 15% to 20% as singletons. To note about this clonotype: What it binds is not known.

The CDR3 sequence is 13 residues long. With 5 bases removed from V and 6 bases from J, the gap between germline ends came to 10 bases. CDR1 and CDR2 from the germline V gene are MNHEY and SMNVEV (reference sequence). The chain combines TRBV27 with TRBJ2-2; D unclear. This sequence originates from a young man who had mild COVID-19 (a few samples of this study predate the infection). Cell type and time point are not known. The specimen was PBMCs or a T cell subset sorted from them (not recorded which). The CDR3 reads CASSTWAAGELFF. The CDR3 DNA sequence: TGTGCCAGCAGTACCTGGGCAGCCGGGGAGCTGTTTTTT.